A single sample gave rise to the 30 T cell receptor beta chains below, sequenced in a study of cytomegalovirus exposure and HLA in healthy donors. The PCR used 60 Vbeta and 13 Jbeta primers. Repertoires were generated with immunoSEQ multiplex PCR, while TCRdb's copy carries only in-frame clones and drops some. The sample holds more than 150,000 clones; about 79% are singletons and the top ten take under 1.5%. Input material: PBMCs. The origin of the receptors is a girl aged 2 to 9 in good health and CMV-seropositive.

The CDR3 coding sequence is TGTGCCAGCAGCTTAGGACAGGGGGCCTACAATGAGCAGTTCTTC. It translates to CASSLGQGAYNEQFF. The rearrangement links TRBV7-2 to TRBJ2-1, with 9 bases identical to TRBD1. The CDR3 covers 15 residues. V trimming: 1 base; J trimming: 2 bases; junction bases outside the gene matches: 0. Germline V CDR1 and CDR2: SGHTA, FQGNSA.

The rearrangement links TRBV13 to TRBJ2-5; D perhaps matches TRBD1 (6 bases). The germline V and J ends were trimmed by 5 bases and 2 bases, with 12 bases remaining between them. Per the germline V gene, CDR1 is PRHDT and CDR2 is FYEKMQ (reference sequence). The CDR3 contains 14 residues. The CDR3 region is CASSLRQVQETQYF. DNA for the CDR3: TGTGCCAGCAGCCTAAGACAGGTTCAAGAGACCCAGTACTTC.

V is TRBV28 and J is TRBJ1-2; D gene uncertain. Germline assignment: CDR1 MDHEN and CDR2 SYDVKM. V dropped 6 bases and J dropped 0 bases, with 8 bases sitting between them. The CDR3 loop spans 13 amino acids. The CDR3 region is CASRSGTNYGYTF. The DNA of the CDR3 is TGTGCCAGCAGGTCCGGGACTAACTATGGCTACACCTTC.

The V call is TRBV28, the J call TRBJ1-1, with a possible D match to TRBD1 (5 bases). The CDR3 has 16 amino acids. V was clipped by 7 bases and J by 3 bases, with 21 bases between them. In germline, CDR1 is MDHEN, CDR2 SYDVKM. The CDR3 spells CASTKPWGGLDTEAFF. The CDR3 DNA sequence: TGTGCCAGCACTAAACCCTGGGGGGGTTTGGACACTGAAGCTTTCTTT.

The chain is built from TRBV7-3 and TRBJ2-2, with unresolved D. Germline values: CDR1 SGHTA, CDR2 FQGTGA. This CDR3 is 16 amino acids long. Deletions cut 5 bases from V and 4 bases from J, with 17 bases between. CDR3 loop: CASSGWSRGATGELFF. For the CDR3, the DNA is TGTGCCAGCAGCGGGTGGTCCAGAGGTGCCACCGGGGAGCTGTTTTTT.

This chain links TRBV21-1 with TRBJ2-2; TRBD1 is taken as the D call from the table, unchecked against the DNA. TRBV21-1 is reported as a pseudogene. CDR3 length: 17 amino acids. In nucleotides, the CDR3 is TGTGCCAGCAGCAAAACAGGGGGCGCCGAGAGAACCGGGGAGCTGTTTTTT. It is translated as CASSKTGGAERTGELFF.

V and J are TRBV5-1 and TRBJ2-1; D may be TRBD2 (5 bases). CDR3 length: 17 residues. The V and J ends lost 3 bases and 7 bases respectively, with 23 bases between them. Germline CDR1 SGHRS, CDR2 YFSETQ. The CDR3 DNA reads as TGCGCCAGCAGCTATTTTACTGGCCTAACACGGGGAAATGAGCAGTTCTTC. This codes for CASSYFTGLTRGNEQFF.

J is TRBJ1-2 and V is TRBV6-5, with D possibly TRBD1 on 6 matching bases. The V and J ends lost 4 bases and 6 bases respectively, with 15 bases between them. The CDR3 totals 14 residues. CDR1 MNHEY and CDR2 SVGAGI come from the germline V gene. The CDR3 is CASSFTGRGDGYTF. In DNA form, the CDR3 reads TGTGCCAGCAGTTTTACAGGGAGGGGAGATGGCTACACCTTC.

The chain links TRBV4-1 to TRBJ1-1; D gene unclear. CDR3 length: 13 amino acids. Trimming shortened V by 3 bases and J by 1 base, and 6 bases separated the two germline ends. CDR1 is MGHRA and CDR2 is YSYEKL in the germline V gene. In DNA form, the CDR3 reads TGCGCCAGCAGCCAGGGAGGGAACACTGAAGCTTTCTTT. Its translation: CASSQGGNTEAFF.

This chain uses TRBV12-5 with TRBJ2-7; 8 bases line up with TRBD1. This CDR3 contains 13 residues. Germline trimming cut 5 bases from V and 4 bases from J; bases unmatched to any gene: 4. Germline values: CDR1 LGHNT, CDR2 FRNRAP. The CDR3 DNA sequence: TGTGCTAGTGGTCCAGGGGGCTTTTACGAGCAGTACTTC. Translating gives CASGPGGFYEQYF.

The chain employs TRBV7-8 and TRBJ2-2; tentative D call: TRBD1 (5 bases). CDR3 length: 15 residues. V lost 1 base and J 7 bases, leaving 13 bases between the germline ends. In germline, CDR1 is SGHVS, CDR2 FQNEAQ. The CDR3 region has the DNA TGTGCCAGCAGCTTAGTGGGGCTCGAGGACGGGGAGCTGTTTTTT. It is translated as CASSLVGLEDGELFF.

The rearrangement links TRBV10-3 to TRBJ1-1; no firm D call. Looked up from germline, CDR1 is ENHRY and CDR2 is SYGVKD. CDR3 length: 14 residues. Trimming took off 4 bases at V and 1 base at J, with 10 bases between the two ends. The CDR3 nucleotides are TGTGCCATCAGTGCTGAGGTTCAGAACACTGAAGCTTTCTTT. Translated: CAISAEVQNTEAFF.

The rearrangement links TRBV7-2 to TRBJ2-3; 8 nucleotides align to TRBD2. CDR1 and CDR2 from the germline V gene are SGHTA and FQGNSA. The V and J ends lost 1 base and 6 bases, in that order; junction bases with no gene match: 3. This CDR3 is built from 14 residues. The CDR3 protein is CASSLVGTSDTQYF. Written as DNA, the CDR3 is TGTGCCAGCAGCTTAGTGGGGACTAGTGATACGCAGTATTTT.

This clone was recorded once. The chain uses TRBV7-9 and TRBJ2-1, with 14 bases matching TRBD2. V shed 3 bases, J shed 8 bases, and the junction held 3 bases outside the gene matches. The CDR3 has 15 amino acids. The germline V gene has CDR1 SEHNR and CDR2 FQNEAQ (reference sequence). CDR3 coding DNA: TGTGCCAGCAGCTTGGGACTAGCGGGAGCATATGAGCAGTTCTTC. Translated: CASSLGLAGAYEQFF. Combining the CDR3 with reference TRBV7-9 and TRBJ2-1 gives the whole variable domain DTGVSQNPRHKITKRGQNVTFRCDPISEHNRLYWYRQTLGQGPEFLTYFQNEAQLEKSRLLSDRFSAERPKGSFSTLEIQRTEQGDSAMYLCASSLGLAGAYEQFFGPGTRLTVL.

This chain uses TRBV27 with TRBJ1-5, with D uncertain. Germline V gene data show CDR1 as MNHEY and CDR2 as SMNVEV (reference sequence). V lost 2 bases, J lost 0 bases, and 8 bases lay in between. This CDR3 region has 15 residues. CDR3 sequence: CASSLSPVSNQPQHF. Written as DNA, the CDR3 is TGTGCCAGCAGTTTAAGCCCGGTTAGCAATCAGCCCCAGCATTTT.

This clone was recorded once. The chain links TRBV30 to TRBJ2-3; TRBD2 matches at 8 bases. This CDR3 comprises 14 residues. V shed 4 bases, J shed 5 bases, and the junction held 8 bases outside the gene matches. Germline loops: CDR1 GTSNPN, CDR2 SVGIG (reference sequence). CDR3 protein: CAWIGLASGDTQYF. CDR3 DNA sequence: TGTGCCTGGATCGGACTAGCTTCGGGAGATACGCAGTATTTT.

The chain recombines TRBV5-6 with TRBJ1-1, with 9 bases that match TRBD1. The germline V gene encodes CDR1 SGHDT and CDR2 YYEEEE. The V and J ends lost 6 bases and 9 bases, in that order; junction bases with no gene match: 12. The length of the CDR3 is 14 residues. The CDR3 reads CASIPSPGQGKAFF. For the CDR3, the DNA is TGTGCCAGCATCCCTTCTCCGGGACAGGGTAAAGCTTTCTTT. The variable domain in full, with the rest retrieved from reference TRBV5-6 and TRBJ1-1, is DAGVTQSPTHLIKTRGQQVTLRCSPKSGHDTVSWYQQALGQGPQFIFQYYEEEERQRGNFPDRFSGHQFPNYSSELNVNALLLGDSALYLCASIPSPGQGKAFFGQGTRLTVV.

The rearrangement uses TRBV7-3 and TRBJ1-2, with 10 bases fitting TRBD1. The CDR3 sequence is 15 residues long. Germline CDR1 is SGHTA and CDR2 is FQGTGA. The V and J ends lost 4 bases and 3 bases, in that order; junction bases with no gene match: 5. The CDR3 spells CASSSRTGGYYGYTF. In DNA, the CDR3 is TGTGCCAGCAGCTCACGGACAGGGGGGTACTATGGCTACACCTTC.

J is TRBJ1-6 and V is TRBV30, with TRBD1 identical over 8 bases. The CDR3 covers 13 residues. Unmatched junction bases numbered 7, after V lost 5 bases and J lost 10 bases. The germline V gene encodes CDR1 GTSNPN and CDR2 SVGIG (reference sequence). The CDR3 spells CAWALRGHSPLHF. In nucleotides, the CDR3 is TGTGCCTGGGCCCTCAGGGGGCACTCACCCCTCCACTTT.

The rearrangement joins TRBV19 to TRBJ1-3; 9 positions agree with TRBD1. This CDR3 is built from 15 residues. V gave up 4 bases and J gave up 11 bases; unmatched junction bases: 12. Germline-derived CDR1 and CDR2 are LNHDA and SQIVND (reference sequence). The CDR3 region has the DNA TGTGCCAGTAGTACCCCGGCCGGGACAGGGTTTCCCATATATTTT. Translated: CASSTPAGTGFPIYF.

The chain links TRBV29-1 to TRBJ2-5; TRBD2 matches 7 bases. There are 14 residues in the CDR3. V trimming: 4 bases; J trimming: 7 bases; junction bases outside the gene matches: 12. The germline gives CDR1 SQVTM, CDR2 ANQGSEA. The CDR3 protein is CSVGGGSALGTQYF. The CDR3 DNA follows: TGCAGCGTTGGGGGCGGGAGCGCTTTAGGGACCCAGTACTTC.

This chain uses TRBV28 with TRBJ2-6; D remains unclear. The germline CDR1 and CDR2 sequences are MDHEN and SYDVKM. The CDR3 contains 17 residues. The V gene lost 3 bases and the J gene lost 2 bases, with 14 bases spanning the gap. The CDR3 DNA follows: TGTGCCAGCAGTTTCCCTTTATTGTCCCCTGGGGCCAACGTCCTGACTTTC. Translated, it gives CASSFPLLSPGANVLTF.

This clone was counted between two and nine times. The chain has TRBV4-1 and TRBJ1-4, with 8 positions matching TRBD1. CDR3 length: 16 residues. The V gene's germline CDR1 is MGHRA and CDR2 YSYEKL. The V gene end was trimmed by 1 base and the J gene end by 10 bases; junction bases not matched to a gene: 11. The CDR3 DNA follows: TGCGCCAGCAGCCAAGGGAGGCGGCAGGGGGCGGGAAAACTGTTTTTT. Translated: CASSQGRRQGAGKLFF.

The chain couples TRBV2 to TRBJ1-2, with D perhaps TRBD1 (5 bases). CDR1 is SNHLY and CDR2 is FYNNEI in the germline V gene. This CDR3 has 12 amino acids. V lost 3 bases and J lost 8, with 10 bases in between. The CDR3 region is CASSESGGGYTF. The DNA of the CDR3 is TGTGCCAGCAGTGAGTCCGGGGGGGGCTACACCTTC.

The chain uses TRBV18 and TRBJ2-7; 8 nucleotides line up with TRBD1. Germline loops: CDR1 KGHSH, CDR2 LQKENI. V gave up 3 bases and J gave up 1 base; unmatched junction bases: 5. The CDR3 totals 15 residues. CDR3 nucleotides: TGTGCCAGCTCACCGGCCACAGGGGGTTCCTACGAGCAGTACTTC. It translates to CASSPATGGSYEQYF. Full variable domain (rest looked up from reference TRBV18 and TRBJ2-7): NAGVMQNPRHLVRRRGQEARLRCSPMKGHSHVYWYRQLPEEGLKFMVYLQKENIIDESGMPKERFSAEFPKEGPSILRIQQVVRGDSAAYFCASSPATGGSYEQYFGPGTRLTVT.

The chain uses TRBV21-1 and TRBJ1-6. TRBV21-1 is reported as a pseudogene. CDR3 length: 12 amino acids. Here the CDR3 reads CATLMGRSPLHF. Written as DNA, the CDR3 is TGTGCCACCTTAATGGGGAGGTCACCCCTCCACTTT.

V is TRBV11-3 and J is TRBJ2-7, with 8 bases lining up with TRBD1. CDR3 length: 15 residues. The J segment lost 5 bases and the V segment lost 5 bases, leaving 11 bases of the junction unmatched. The germline V gene encodes CDR1 SGHNT and CDR2 YENEEA. The CDR3 is CASSTPGGPMDEQYF. CDR3 nucleotide sequence: TGTGCCAGCAGCACACCAGGGGGCCCCATGGACGAGCAGTACTTC.

This clone was picked up a small number of times. This chain joins TRBV4-1 and TRBJ2-6; 9 bases are shared with TRBD1. The CDR3 sequence is 17 residues long. The trim removed 0 bases at V and 2 bases at J, leaving 2 bases unmatched. The V gene's germline CDR1 is MGHRA and CDR2 YSYEKL. The CDR3 DNA reads TGCGCCAGCAGCCAAGAACAGGGGGCTACTGGGGCCAACGTCCTGACTTTC. Protein: CASSQEQGATGANVLTF.

The V and J genes are TRBV28 and TRBJ2-7; 9 nucleotides match TRBD1. The germline V gene has CDR1 MDHEN and CDR2 SYDVKM. This CDR3 is 16 amino acids long. The J segment lost 6 bases and the V segment lost 5 bases, leaving 14 bases of the junction unmatched. The CDR3 is CASSIGTGIITSEQYF. CDR3 DNA: TGTGCCAGCAGTATCGGGACAGGGATAATTACGAGCGAGCAGTACTTC. Supplemented by reference TRBV28 and TRBJ2-7, the full variable domain reads DVKVTQSSRYLVKRTGEKVFLECVQDMDHENMFWYRQDPGLGLRLIYFSYDVKMKEKGDIPEGYSVSREKKERFSLILESASTNQTSMYLCASSIGTGIITSEQYFGPGTRLTVT.

This chain joins TRBV11-3 and TRBJ1-1, with 7 bases identical to TRBD1. Germline lookup yields CDR1 SGHNT and CDR2 YENEEA. The CDR3 consists of 14 residues. V was clipped by 6 bases and J by 0 bases; unmatched bases: 4. The CDR3 region has the DNA TGTGCCAGCAGTAGACAGGGATTGAACACTGAAGCTTTCTTT. It encodes CASSRQGLNTEAFF.